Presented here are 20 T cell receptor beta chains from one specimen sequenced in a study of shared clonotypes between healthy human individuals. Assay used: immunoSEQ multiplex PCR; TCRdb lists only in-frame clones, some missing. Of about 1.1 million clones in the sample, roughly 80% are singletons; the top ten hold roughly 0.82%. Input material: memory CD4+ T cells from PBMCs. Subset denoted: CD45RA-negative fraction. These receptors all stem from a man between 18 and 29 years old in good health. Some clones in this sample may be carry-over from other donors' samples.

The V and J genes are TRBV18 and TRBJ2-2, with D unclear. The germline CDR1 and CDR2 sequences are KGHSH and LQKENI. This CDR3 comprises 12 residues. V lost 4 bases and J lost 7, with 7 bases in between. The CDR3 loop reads CASSLPFGELFF. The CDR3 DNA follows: TGTGCCAGCTCACTGCCTTTCGGGGAGCTGTTTTTT. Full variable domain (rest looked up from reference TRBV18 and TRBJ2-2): NAGVMQNPRHLVRRRGQEARLRCSPMKGHSHVYWYRQLPEEGLKFMVYLQKENIIDESGMPKERFSAEFPKEGPSILRIQQVVRGDSAAYFCASSLPFGELFFGEGSRLTVL.

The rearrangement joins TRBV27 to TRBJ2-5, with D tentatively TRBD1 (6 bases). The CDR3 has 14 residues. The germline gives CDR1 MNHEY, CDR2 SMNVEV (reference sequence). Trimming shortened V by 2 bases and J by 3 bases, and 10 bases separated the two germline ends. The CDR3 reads CASSLKAGEETQYF. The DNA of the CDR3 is TGTGCCAGCAGTTTAAAAGCAGGGGAAGAGACCCAGTACTTC.

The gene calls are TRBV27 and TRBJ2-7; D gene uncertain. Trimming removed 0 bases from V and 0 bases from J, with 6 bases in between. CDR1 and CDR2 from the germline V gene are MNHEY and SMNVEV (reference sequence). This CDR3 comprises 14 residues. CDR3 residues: CASSLSAGSYEQYF. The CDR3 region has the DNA TGTGCCAGCAGTTTATCGGCCGGCTCCTACGAGCAGTACTTC.

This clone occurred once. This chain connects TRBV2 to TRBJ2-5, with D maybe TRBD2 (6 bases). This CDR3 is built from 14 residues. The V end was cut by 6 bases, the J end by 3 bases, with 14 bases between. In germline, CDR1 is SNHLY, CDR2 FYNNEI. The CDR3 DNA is TGTGCCAGCAGGGCTCGACTAGGAAAAGAGACCCAGTACTTC. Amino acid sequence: CASRARLGKETQYF.

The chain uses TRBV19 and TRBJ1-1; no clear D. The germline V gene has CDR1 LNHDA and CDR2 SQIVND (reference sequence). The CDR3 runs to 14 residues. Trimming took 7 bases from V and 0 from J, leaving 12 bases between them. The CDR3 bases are TGTGCCAGTAATGGATACAGTATGAACACTGAAGCTTTCTTT. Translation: CASNGYSMNTEAFF.

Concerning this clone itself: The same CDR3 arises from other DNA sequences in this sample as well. This chain's CDR3 is CASSPRTGNTEAFF. CDR3 coding DNA: TGTGCCAGCAGCCCTCGGACGGGGAACACTGAAGCTTTCTTT. The chain couples TRBV9 to TRBJ1-1; D is unclear. Trimming removed 4 bases from V and 1 base from J, with 11 bases in between. There are 14 residues in the CDR3. Germline CDR1 SGDLS, CDR2 YYNGEE.

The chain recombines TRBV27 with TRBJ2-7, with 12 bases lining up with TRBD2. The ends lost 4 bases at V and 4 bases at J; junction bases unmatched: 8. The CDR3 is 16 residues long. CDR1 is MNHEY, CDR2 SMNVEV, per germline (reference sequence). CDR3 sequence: CASSSRRLAGEYEQYF. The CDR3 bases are TGTGCCAGCAGTTCCCGCCGACTAGCGGGAGAATACGAGCAGTACTTC.

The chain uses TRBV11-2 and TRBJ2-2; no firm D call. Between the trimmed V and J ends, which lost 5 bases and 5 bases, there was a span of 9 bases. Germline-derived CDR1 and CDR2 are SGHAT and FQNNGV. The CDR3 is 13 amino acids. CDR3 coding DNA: TGTGCCAGCAGCCGCGCCCTGACCGGGGAGCTGTTTTTT. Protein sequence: CASSRALTGELFF.

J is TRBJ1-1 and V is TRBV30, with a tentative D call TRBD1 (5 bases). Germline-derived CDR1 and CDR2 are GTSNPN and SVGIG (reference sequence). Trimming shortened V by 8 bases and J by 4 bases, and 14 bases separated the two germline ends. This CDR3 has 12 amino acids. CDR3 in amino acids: CAGRGAGTEAFF. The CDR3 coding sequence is TGTGCCGGCCGTGGGGCAGGCACTGAAGCTTTCTTT.

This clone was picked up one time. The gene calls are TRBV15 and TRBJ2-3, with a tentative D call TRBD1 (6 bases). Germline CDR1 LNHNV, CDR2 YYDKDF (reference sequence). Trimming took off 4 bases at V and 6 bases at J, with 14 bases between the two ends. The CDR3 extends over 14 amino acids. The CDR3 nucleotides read TGTGCCACCAGCAAGAGGGGGTCGATTGATACGCAGTATTTT. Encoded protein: CATSKRGSIDTQYF.

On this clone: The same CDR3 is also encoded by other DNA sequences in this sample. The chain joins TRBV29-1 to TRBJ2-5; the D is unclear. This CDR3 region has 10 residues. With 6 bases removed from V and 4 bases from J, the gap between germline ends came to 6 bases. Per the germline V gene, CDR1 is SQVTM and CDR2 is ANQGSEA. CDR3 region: CSVVSETQYF. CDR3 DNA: TGCAGCGTAGTTTCAGAGACCCAGTACTTC.

CDR3 nucleotides: TGTGCCAGCAGCTTCCACCTCGGGACAGACTATGGCTACACCTTC. Its translation is CASSFHLGTDYGYTF. The V and J genes are TRBV7-2 and TRBJ1-2; 7 bases align to TRBD1. Germline-derived CDR1 and CDR2 are SGHTA and FQGNSA. The V and J ends lost 3 bases and 3 bases, in that order; junction bases with no gene match: 7. This CDR3 region has 15 residues.

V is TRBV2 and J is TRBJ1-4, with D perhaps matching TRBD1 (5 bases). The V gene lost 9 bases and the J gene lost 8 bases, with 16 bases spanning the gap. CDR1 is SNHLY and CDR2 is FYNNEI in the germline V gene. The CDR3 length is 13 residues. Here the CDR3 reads CARTEGRGEKLFF. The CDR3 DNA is TGTGCCAGGACGGAGGGGAGAGGCGAAAAACTGTTTTTT.

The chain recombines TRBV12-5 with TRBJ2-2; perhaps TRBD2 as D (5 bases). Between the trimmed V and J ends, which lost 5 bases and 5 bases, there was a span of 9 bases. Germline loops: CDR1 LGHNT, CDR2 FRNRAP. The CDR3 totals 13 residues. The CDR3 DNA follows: TGTGCTAGTGGTGCCGGGGAAACCGGGGAGCTGTTTTTT. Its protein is CASGAGETGELFF.

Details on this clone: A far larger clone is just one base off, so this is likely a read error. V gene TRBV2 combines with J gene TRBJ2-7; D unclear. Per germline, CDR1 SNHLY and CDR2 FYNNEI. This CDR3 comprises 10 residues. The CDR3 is CASSEAKQCF. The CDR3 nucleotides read TGTGCCAGCAGTGAGGCGAAGCAGTGCTTC.

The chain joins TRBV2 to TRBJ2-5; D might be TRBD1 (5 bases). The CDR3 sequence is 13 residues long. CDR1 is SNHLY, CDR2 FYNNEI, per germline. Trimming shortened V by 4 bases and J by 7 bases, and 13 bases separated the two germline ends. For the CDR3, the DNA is TGTGCCAGCAGTGGGCCCTCGCAGGGGACCCAGTACTTC. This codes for CASSGPSQGTQYF.

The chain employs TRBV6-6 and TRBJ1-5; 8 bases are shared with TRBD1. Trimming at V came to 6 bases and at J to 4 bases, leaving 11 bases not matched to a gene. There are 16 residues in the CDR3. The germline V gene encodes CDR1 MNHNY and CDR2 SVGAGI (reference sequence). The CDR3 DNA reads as TGTGCCAGCAGAAGAGGACAGGGTGAGGGAAATCAGCCCCAGCATTTT. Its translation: CASRRGQGEGNQPQHF.

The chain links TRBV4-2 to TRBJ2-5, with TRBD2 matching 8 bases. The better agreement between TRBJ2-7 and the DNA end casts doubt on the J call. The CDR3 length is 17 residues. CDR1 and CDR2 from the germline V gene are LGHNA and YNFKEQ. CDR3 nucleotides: TGTGCCAGCAGCCAAGCTTACGGGACTAGAGCGGTTTACGAGCAGTACTTC. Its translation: CASSQAYGTRAVYEQYF.

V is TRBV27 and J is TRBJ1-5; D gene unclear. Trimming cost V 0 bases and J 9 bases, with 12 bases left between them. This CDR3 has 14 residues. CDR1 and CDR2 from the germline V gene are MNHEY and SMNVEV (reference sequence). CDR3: CASSLSAQAGPQHF. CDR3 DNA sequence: TGTGCCAGCAGTTTATCGGCTCAGGCTGGGCCCCAGCATTTT.

CDR3 protein: CAISAATGAYEQYF. For the CDR3, the DNA is TGTGCCATCAGTGCCGCGACAGGAGCCTACGAGCAGTACTTC. J is TRBJ2-7 and V is TRBV10-3, with a weak D call TRBD1 (6 bases). Trimming removed 4 bases from V and 2 bases from J, with 12 bases in between. This CDR3 is 14 amino acids long. Germline V gene data show CDR1 as ENHRY and CDR2 as SYGVKD.